The 14 T cell receptor beta chains listed next were all sequenced from one sample in a study of vaccination and CD4 T cells after COVID-19. What these receptors recognize is not known. Indicated treatment: roughly 11-day PBMC culture with coronavirus spike peptide pools or control peptides (ViraFEST assay). Oncomine TCR Beta short-read sequencing was applied to DNA from cultured CD4+ T cells. TCRdb used MiXCR to reprocess the PCR reads, holding one entry per CDR3 protein. The sample includes over 15,000 distinct CDR3 sequences, approximately 58% seen only once; the top ten take roughly 34%. The sample in question was cultured CD4+ T cells from blood, obtained after SARS-CoV-2 vaccination. Receptors were obtained from a human donor with COVID-19.

The chain recombines TRBV12-3 or TRBV12-4 with TRBJ1-2; D not resolved. V lost 6 bases and J lost 8, with 10 bases in between. The CDR3 loop spans 11 amino acids. The CDR3: CASRGGRGYTF. The CDR3 region has the DNA TGTGCCAGCAGGGGCGGTCGAGGCTACACCTTC.

Turning to this clonotype: Because the CDR3's place on the DNA is in doubt, the DNA is left out and the CDR3 is given as listed by TCRdb. V is TRBV27 and J is TRBJ2-3; the table's TRBD2 call for D was not verified on the DNA. The CDR3 is 17 residues long, counting both termini. In germline, CDR1 is MNHEY, CDR2 SMNVEV (reference sequence). CDR3 region: CASSTSGGGSPADTQYF.

The chain combines TRBV18 with TRBJ2-7; perhaps TRBD1 as D (6 bases). This CDR3 has 14 residues. Germline V lookup: CDR1 KGHSH, CDR2 LQKENI. V lost 2 bases and J 0 bases, leaving 8 bases between the germline ends. CDR3 loop: CASSPDRSSYEQYF. For the CDR3, the DNA is TGTGCCAGCTCACCAGACAGGAGCTCCTACGAGCAGTACTTC.

The chain uses TRBV30 and TRBJ2-2, with TRBD2 as a possible D gene (5 bases). Germline V lookup: CDR1 GTSNPN, CDR2 SVGIG (reference sequence). The CDR3 totals 13 residues. Trimming shortened V by 4 bases and J by 4 bases, and 10 bases separated the two germline ends. The CDR3 DNA reads TGTGCCTGGACAGAAACTAGCACCGGGGAGCTGTTTTTT. The encoded protein is CAWTETSTGELFF.

This clonotype was detected only once. V and J are TRBV19 and TRBJ1-3; the match to TRBD1 covers 7 bases. V lost 10 bases to trimming and J lost 3 bases; unmatched junction nucleotides: 6. CDR1 is LNHDA, CDR2 SQIVND, per germline (reference sequence). CDR3 size: 13 residues. The CDR3 DNA reads as TGTGCCACAGGGACAGTAGGTGGAAACACCATATATTTT. Its protein product is CATGTVGGNTIYF.

The chain combines TRBV7-9 with TRBJ2-7, with D possibly being TRBD2 (5 bases). Germline CDR1 and CDR2: SEHNR and FQNEAQ (reference sequence). Trimming took off 3 bases at V and 5 bases at J, with 14 bases between the two ends. The CDR3 covers 14 residues. CDR3 loop: CASSLVFGNNEQYF. DNA of the CDR3: TGTGCCAGCAGCTTGGTATTCGGGAATAACGAGCAGTACTTC.

The CDR3 is CSARTDGDGYTF. The CDR3 nucleotides read TGCAGCGCCCGGACGGACGGGGATGGCTACACCTTC. This chain links TRBV29-1 with TRBJ1-2; D not resolved. Trimming cost V 7 bases and J 6 bases, with 15 bases left between them. This CDR3 has 12 residues. Per germline, CDR1 SQVTM and CDR2 ANQGSEA.

This chain joins TRBV6-4 and TRBJ2-2, with TRBD2 matching over 10 bases. J lost 0 bases, V lost 4 bases, and 5 bases had no gene match. Germline CDR1 MRHNA, CDR2 SNTAGT. The CDR3 is 17 residues long. The CDR3 protein is CASSVLAGGTNTGELFF. CDR3 DNA: TGTGCCAGCAGTGTGTTAGCGGGGGGCACGAACACCGGGGAGCTGTTTTTT.

This clonotype appeared a few times. V is TRBV20-1 and J is TRBJ2-5; 7 nucleotides line up with TRBD1. Per the germline V gene, CDR1 is DFQATT and CDR2 is SNEGSKA (reference sequence). The CDR3 spans 13 residues. Unmatched junction bases numbered 6, after V lost 3 bases and J lost 5 bases. Here the CDR3 reads CSASTGVGETQYF. The CDR3 DNA follows: TGCAGTGCTAGTACAGGGGTAGGGGAGACCCAGTACTTC.

The chain couples TRBV19 to TRBJ2-3, with 10 bases identical to TRBD2. Germline lookup yields CDR1 LNHDA and CDR2 SQIVND (reference sequence). The CDR3 runs 17 residues. After removal of 4 bases from V and 4 bases from J, the junction contained 11 bases not matched to a gene. The CDR3 DNA reads as TGTGCCAGTAGTACGCCCCGTGGCAGCGGGGGGGCAGATACGCAGTATTTT. This codes for CASSTPRGSGGADTQYF. Full variable domain (remainder filled in from reference TRBV19 and TRBJ2-3): DGGITQSPKYLFRKEGQNVTLSCEQNLNHDAMYWYRQDPGQGLRLIYYSQIVNDFQKGDIAEGYSVSREKKESFPLTVTSAQKNPTAFYLCASSTPRGSGGADTQYFGPGTRLTVL.

V gene TRBV5-1 combines with J gene TRBJ2-2; weak D call: TRBD1 (6 bases). From germline, CDR1 is SGHRS and CDR2 YFSETQ. This CDR3 contains 14 residues. Trimming shortened V by 5 bases and J by 4 bases, and 12 bases separated the two germline ends. The CDR3 DNA follows: TGCGCCAGCAGACAAACAGGGACCACCGGGGAGCTGTTTTTT. Amino acids: CASRQTGTTGELFF.

In its sample, this clonotype was seen a few times. The V and J genes are TRBV6-1 and TRBJ1-2, with 10 bases lining up with TRBD1. The V gene end was trimmed by 6 bases and the J gene end by 7 bases; junction bases not matched to a gene: 11. This CDR3 region has 15 residues. From germline, CDR1 is MNHNS and CDR2 SASEGT. CDR3 coding DNA: TGTGCCAGCAGCCTCCCGGGACAGGGGATGCGTGGCTACACCTTC. Protein: CASSLPGQGMRGYTF.

This clonotype is a singleton in its sample. This chain uses TRBV7-9 with TRBJ1-2; 7 nucleotides align to TRBD1. The CDR3 loop spans 16 amino acids. Per the germline V gene, CDR1 is SEHNR and CDR2 is FQNEAQ (reference sequence). V lost 1 base, J lost 0 bases, and 5 bases stayed unmatched. Here the CDR3 DNA reads TGTGCCAGCAGCTTAGGAACCGGGACAGCTAACTATGGCTACACCTTC. As protein: CASSLGTGTANYGYTF.

The chain employs TRBV6-1 and TRBJ2-7, with D possibly matching TRBD2 (5 bases). Trimming shortened V by 6 bases and J by 4 bases, and 16 bases separated the two germline ends. Germline V CDR1 and CDR2: MNHNS, SASEGT. The CDR3 covers 14 residues. CDR3 DNA sequence: TGTGCCAGCAGACCCGGACTCACAAATTACGAGCAGTACTTC. Its protein is CASRPGLTNYEQYF.